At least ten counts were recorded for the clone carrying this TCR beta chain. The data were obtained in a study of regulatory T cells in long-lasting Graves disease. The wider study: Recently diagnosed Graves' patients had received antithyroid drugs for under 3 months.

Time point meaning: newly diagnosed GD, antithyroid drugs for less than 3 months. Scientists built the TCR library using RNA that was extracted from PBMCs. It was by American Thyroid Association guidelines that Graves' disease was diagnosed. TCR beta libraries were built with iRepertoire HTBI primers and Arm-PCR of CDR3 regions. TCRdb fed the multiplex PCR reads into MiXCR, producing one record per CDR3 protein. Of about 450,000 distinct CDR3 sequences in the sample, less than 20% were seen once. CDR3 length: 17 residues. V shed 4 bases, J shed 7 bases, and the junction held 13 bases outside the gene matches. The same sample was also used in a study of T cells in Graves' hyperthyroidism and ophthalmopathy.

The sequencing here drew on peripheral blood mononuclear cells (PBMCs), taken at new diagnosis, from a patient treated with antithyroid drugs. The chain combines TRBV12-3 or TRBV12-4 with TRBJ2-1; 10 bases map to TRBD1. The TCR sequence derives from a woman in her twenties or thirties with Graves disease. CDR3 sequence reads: CASSYLTGGGFGNEQFF. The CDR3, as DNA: TGTGCCAGCAGTTACCTGACAGGGGGCGGGTTTGGGAATGAGCAGTTCTTC.